The 32 T cell receptor beta chains presented below share a single source sample, sequenced in a study of blood T cell repertoires in COVID-19. Clones were read by immunoSEQ multiplex PCR, and TCRdb kept only the in-frame ones, dropping some. The profile shows a few hundred thousand clones, 84% of them singletons. The sequenced sample consisted of peripheral blood. All receptors come from a woman in her thirties or forties who had recovered from COVID-19.

J is TRBJ1-1 and V is TRBV18; D is uncertain. Trimming took off 6 bases at V and 1 base at J, with 9 bases between the two ends. Germline values: CDR1 KGHSH, CDR2 LQKENI. The CDR3 extends over 13 amino acids. The CDR3 sequence is CASSTGSNTEAFF. Written as DNA, the CDR3 is TGTGCCAGCTCGACTGGGTCGAACACTGAAGCTTTCTTT.

The V and J genes are TRBV28 and TRBJ2-5, with 10 bases aligning to TRBD2. Germline V gene sequence: CDR1 MDHEN, CDR2 SYDVKM. The CDR3 sequence is 17 residues long. V trimming: 4 bases; J trimming: 1 base; junction bases outside the gene matches: 9. The chain's CDR3 is CASSSSASGGFQETQYF. The CDR3 DNA reads as TGTGCCAGCAGTTCCTCGGCTAGCGGGGGATTCCAAGAGACCCAGTACTTC.

J is TRBJ2-5 and V is TRBV19, with D uncertain. The V gene's germline CDR1 is LNHDA and CDR2 SQIVND (reference sequence). The CDR3 is 14 residues long. Deletions cut 2 bases from V and 3 bases from J, with 10 bases between. The CDR3 DNA sequence: TGTGCCAGTAGTATAAACGGGTTTAAAGAGACCCAGTACTTC. Translated, it gives CASSINGFKETQYF.

This sequence joins TRBV5-1 and TRBJ1-1; D may be TRBD1 (6 bases). The CDR3 loop spans 16 amino acids. The V end lost 0 bases, the J end lost 4 bases, and 16 bases lay between the germline ends. Germline-derived CDR1 and CDR2 are SGHRS and YFSETQ. The CDR3 nucleotides are TGCGCCAGCAGCTTGGATCCAGGGGCCGGGATCACTGAAGCTTTCTTT. Encoded protein: CASSLDPGAGITEAFF.

This clone has only one observation. This sequence joins TRBV6-2 or TRBV6-3 and TRBJ1-6, with a possible D match to TRBD1 (5 bases). Trimming removed 2 bases at V and 9 bases at J, with 5 bases between. This CDR3 has 12 residues. Per germline, CDR1 MNHEY and CDR2 SVGEGT. The CDR3 DNA follows: TGTGCCAGCAGTTACGGGGCTTCACCCCTCCACTTT. Amino acid sequence: CASSYGASPLHF.

V is TRBV29-1 and J is TRBJ1-1; TRBD1 aligns across 10 bases. Germline loops: CDR1 SQVTM, CDR2 ANQGSEA. The CDR3 has 14 residues. V shed 4 bases and J 6 bases; nucleotides not matched to a gene: 8. DNA for the CDR3: TGCAGCGTTGCCTGGGACAGGGGATCGCCTGAAGCTTTCTTT. Translated, it gives CSVAWDRGSPEAFF.

The chain recombines TRBV11-2 with TRBJ2-5; D possibly corresponds to TRBD1 (6 bases). The CDR3 loop spans 14 amino acids. The germline V gene encodes CDR1 SGHAT and CDR2 FQNNGV. Trimming left V 5 bases short and J 7 bases short, with 17 bases between. In DNA form, the CDR3 reads TGTGCCAGCAGCCAAAGGGACAAAAGGGGGACCCAGTACTTC. Amino acids: CASSQRDKRGTQYF.

The chain recombines TRBV19 with TRBJ1-5; D remains unclear. CDR1 is LNHDA and CDR2 is SQIVND in the germline V gene (reference sequence). With 4 bases removed from V and 6 bases from J, the gap between germline ends came to 13 bases. The CDR3 is 14 amino acids. The CDR3 nucleotides read TGTGCCAGTAGTAATCCGGGATTGGTTCAGCCCCAGCATTTT. This gives the protein CASSNPGLVQPQHF.

The chain recombines TRBV7-2 with TRBJ1-5; the D is unclear. The CDR3 is made up of 13 amino acids. Trimming took 3 bases from V and 5 from J, leaving 8 bases between them. Germline V gene sequence: CDR1 SGHTA, CDR2 FQGNSA. CDR3 amino acids: CASSFHRDQPQHF. The CDR3 DNA reads TGTGCCAGCAGCTTCCACCGGGATCAGCCCCAGCATTTT. The full variable domain, its missing parts supplied by reference TRBV7-2 and TRBJ1-5, is GAGVSQSPSNKVTEKGKDVELRCDPISGHTALYWYRQSLGQGLEFLIYFQGNSAPDKSGLPSDRFSAERTGGSVSTLTIQRTQQEDSAVYLCASSFHRDQPQHFGDGTRLSIL.

The V and J genes are TRBV6-1 and TRBJ2-1; TRBD2 is a possible D gene (5 bases). CDR1 is MNHNS and CDR2 is SASEGT in the germline V gene. This CDR3 is built from 14 residues. Trimming took off 1 base at V and 9 bases at J, with 13 bases between the two ends. The CDR3: CASSEGLWGVEQFF. The CDR3 nucleotides are TGTGCCAGCAGTGAAGGACTGTGGGGAGTTGAGCAGTTCTTC.

The chain recombines TRBV12-3 or TRBV12-4 with TRBJ1-2; weak D call: TRBD1 (5 bases). This CDR3 region has 13 residues. Trimming took 8 bases from V and 7 from J, leaving 17 bases between them. CDR3: CASRGGGLGGYTF. The CDR3 coding sequence is TGTGCCAGCCGGGGCGGGGGACTAGGTGGCTACACCTTC.

This clone has a count of ten or more. This sequence joins TRBV3-1 (or the pseudogene TRBV3-2) and TRBJ2-5; D remains ambiguous. V lost 9 bases to trimming and J lost 5 bases, with 13 bases between them. The CDR3 has 12 residues. Germline CDR1 LGHDT, CDR2 YNNKEL (reference sequence). The DNA of the CDR3 is TGTGCCAGTACCACCCAGAGGGAGACCCAGTACTTC. This codes for CASTTQRETQYF.

The chain combines TRBV9 with TRBJ2-1; 8 bases map to TRBD2. Germline CDR1 reads SGDLS; CDR2 reads YYNGEE. The junction had 4 bases not matched to a gene; V was cut back by 3 bases and J by 5 bases. The CDR3 totals 14 residues. As DNA, the CDR3 is TGTGCCAGCAGCGAAACCGGGGGGGACAATGAGCAGTTCTTC. It encodes CASSETGGDNEQFF.

The chain joins TRBV10-3 to TRBJ1-2, with 7 bases matching TRBD1. V was clipped by 0 bases and J by 6 bases; unmatched bases: 4. CDR3 size: 14 residues. CDR1 ENHRY and CDR2 SYGVKD come from the germline V gene. The CDR3 coding sequence is TGTGCCATCAGTGAGTCAGGAGGGGGCCATGGCTACACCTTC. Translating it yields CAISESGGGHGYTF.

The rearrangement links TRBV11-3 to TRBJ2-5, with 8 nucleotides matching TRBD1. The CDR3 contains 12 residues. Germline V gene lookup returns CDR1 SGHNT and CDR2 YENEEA. Germline trimming cut 9 bases from V and 3 bases from J; bases unmatched to any gene: 3. CDR3 nucleotides: TGTGCCAGTACGGACAGGGAAGAGACCCAGTACTTC. This sequence encodes CASTDREETQYF.

V gene TRBV29-1 combines with J gene TRBJ2-7; the match to TRBD2 covers 11 bases. This CDR3 contains 16 residues. The V segment lost 6 bases and the J segment 3 bases; nucleotides outside the gene matches: 13. CDR1 and CDR2 from the germline V gene are SQVTM and ANQGSEA. This CDR3 is CSVSGVLAGGLYEQYF. In DNA form, the CDR3 reads TGCAGCGTGAGTGGTGTCCTAGCGGGGGGACTCTACGAGCAGTACTTC.

The chain combines TRBV10-2 with TRBJ2-2, with 9 nucleotides matching TRBD1. Germline V CDR1 and CDR2: WSHSY, SAAADI. The CDR3 length is 14 residues. Trimming cost V 4 bases and J 3 bases; bases outside gene matches: 0. CDR3 region: CASSGTGDTGELFF. The CDR3 bases are TGCGCCAGCAGTGGGACAGGGGACACCGGGGAGCTGTTTTTT.

The chain employs TRBV28 and TRBJ1-1; 7 bases map to TRBD1. Germline V gene data show CDR1 as MDHEN and CDR2 as SYDVKM. This CDR3 spans 15 amino acids. With 6 bases clipped from V and 4 bases from J, the junction kept 11 bases outside the gene matches. The CDR3 spells CASRHSSAGGTEAFF. CDR3 sequence (DNA): TGTGCCAGCAGACATAGTTCCGCAGGGGGCACTGAAGCTTTCTTT.

This chain connects TRBV18 to TRBJ1-4; D is perhaps TRBD1 (5 bases). Germline lookup yields CDR1 KGHSH and CDR2 LQKENI. The CDR3 sequence is 15 residues long. With 5 bases removed from V and 2 bases from J, the gap between germline ends came to 12 bases. CDR3 loop: CASSSARDTNEKLFF. Here the CDR3 DNA reads TGTGCCAGCTCATCAGCCAGGGATACTAATGAAAAACTGTTTTTT.

The chain combines TRBV6-2 or TRBV6-3 with TRBJ1-1; maybe TRBD1 (6 bases). The CDR3 contains 18 residues. V shed 5 bases and J shed 2 bases, with 24 bases lying between them. Per the germline V gene, CDR1 is MNHEY and CDR2 is SVGEGT. The CDR3 reads CASSLLDRSWDLNTEAFF. The DNA of the CDR3 is TGTGCCAGCAGTCTACTAGACAGGTCGTGGGATCTAAACACTGAAGCTTTCTTT.

The V and J genes are TRBV5-5 and TRBJ1-3; D not certain. The V gene lost 2 bases and the J gene lost 8 bases, with 5 bases spanning the gap. The germline gives CDR1 SGHKS, CDR2 YYEKEE (reference sequence). The CDR3 covers 11 residues. CDR3 DNA sequence: TGTGCCAGCAGCTTCTCGGACACCATATATTTT. Translated, it gives CASSFSDTIYF.

This clone was found once. CDR3 sequence: CASSLQGTETQYF. The CDR3 region has the DNA TGTGCCAGCAGCTTGCAGGGAACTGAGACCCAGTACTTC. The chain links TRBV5-8 to TRBJ2-5; D is possibly TRBD1 (5 bases). Germline CDR1 and CDR2: SGHTS and YDEGEE. This CDR3 spans 13 amino acids. The germline V and J ends were trimmed by 1 base and 5 bases, with 9 bases remaining between them.

V gene TRBV9 combines with J gene TRBJ1-4; D remains unclear. Trimming left V 0 bases short and J 5 bases short, with 11 bases between. From germline, CDR1 is SGDLS and CDR2 YYNGEE. The CDR3 loop spans 15 amino acids. CDR3 nucleotide sequence: TGTGCCAGCAGCGTAGGTACAGCCGGAAATGAAAAACTGTTTTTT. It codes for CASSVGTAGNEKLFF. Drawing the rest from reference TRBV9 and TRBJ1-4, the complete variable domain is DSGVTQTPKHLITATGQRVTLRCSPRSGDLSVYWYQQSLDQGLQFLIQYYNGEERAKGNILERFSAQQFPDLHSELNLSSLELGDSALYFCASSVGTAGNEKLFFGSGTQLSVL.

Here the CDR3 reads CASSLLTDRGDAAFF. The DNA for the CDR3 is TGTGCCAGTAGCCTATTGACGGACAGGGGAGACGCTGCTTTCTTT. The chain links TRBV19 to TRBJ1-1; 9 nucleotides line up with TRBD1. The CDR3 length is 15 residues. V gave up 6 bases and J gave up 11 bases; unmatched junction bases: 16. The germline CDR1 and CDR2 sequences are LNHDA and SQIVND (reference sequence).

V usage is TRBV7-9 and J usage is TRBJ1-2, with no clear D. CDR3 size: 14 residues. V lost 1 base to trimming and J lost 8 bases, with 14 bases between them. Looked up from germline, CDR1 is SEHNR and CDR2 is FQNEAQ (reference sequence). CDR3 in DNA: TGTGCCAGCAGCTTAGTTGGTTCTCCGGGAGGCTACACCTTC. Amino acid sequence: CASSLVGSPGGYTF. The entire variable domain, with the rest obtained from reference TRBV7-9 and TRBJ1-2, is as follows: DTGVSQNPRHKITKRGQNVTFRCDPISEHNRLYWYRQTLGQGPEFLTYFQNEAQLEKSRLLSDRFSAERPKGSFSTLEIQRTEQGDSAMYLCASSLVGSPGGYTFGSGTRLTVV.

The chain couples TRBV27 to TRBJ1-4; the match to TRBD1 covers 7 bases. V gave up 3 bases and J gave up 7 bases; unmatched junction bases: 11. This CDR3 region has 16 residues. Germline V CDR1 and CDR2: MNHEY, SMNVEV (reference sequence). In DNA, the CDR3 is TGTGCCAGCAGTTTGGTACAGACAGGGAGAGGTGAAAAACTGTTTTTT. Amino acid sequence: CASSLVQTGRGEKLFF.

J is TRBJ1-4 and V is TRBV6-5; 8 bases match TRBD1. The CDR3 is 16 residues long. Germline CDR1 is MNHEY and CDR2 is SVGAGI. Trimming cost V 0 bases and J 7 bases; bases outside gene matches: 7. CDR3 in DNA: TGTGCCAGCAGTTACTCCCAGGGGGCGCGAATTGAAAAACTGTTTTTT. It specifies CASSYSQGARIEKLFF.

The rearrangement uses TRBV30 and TRBJ2-1, with TRBD2 matching over 9 bases. Germline assignment: CDR1 GTSNPN and CDR2 SVGIG (reference sequence). Germline trimming cut 0 bases from V and 9 bases from J; bases unmatched to any gene: 9. This CDR3 is built from 15 residues. Written as DNA, the CDR3 is TGTGCCTGGAGTGTACTCGCGGGGGGGCTTGGTGAGCAGTTCTTC. It encodes CAWSVLAGGLGEQFF.

The chain carries TRBV3-1 (or the pseudogene TRBV3-2) and TRBJ2-7; TRBD2 matches at 11 bases. Germline V gene lookup returns CDR1 LGHDT and CDR2 YNNKEL (reference sequence). The CDR3 is made up of 15 amino acids. The V gene end was trimmed by 4 bases and the J gene end by 2 bases; junction bases not matched to a gene: 4. The chain's CDR3 is CASSPGTSGTYEQYF. Here the CDR3 DNA reads TGTGCCAGCAGCCCCGGGACTAGCGGCACCTACGAGCAGTACTTC.

The chain combines TRBV6-6 with TRBJ1-1; 8 bases agree with TRBD1. The V gene end was trimmed by 5 bases and the J gene end by 9 bases; junction bases not matched to a gene: 11. Germline assignment: CDR1 MNHNY and CDR2 SVGAGI (reference sequence). The CDR3 extends over 14 amino acids. The CDR3 loop reads CASSTRTGPGKAFF. As DNA, the CDR3 is TGTGCCAGCAGTACTCGGACAGGGCCGGGGAAAGCTTTCTTT.

The V gene is TRBV6-1, the J gene TRBJ2-1; 10 bases map to TRBD2. The V gene end was trimmed by 1 base and the J gene end by 9 bases; junction bases not matched to a gene: 12. The CDR3 is 17 residues long. From germline, CDR1 is MNHNS and CDR2 SASEGT. Here the CDR3 DNA reads TGTGCCAGCAGTGAAGTAGTAGCACTAGCGGGGAATACTGAGCAGTTCTTC. It yields the protein CASSEVVALAGNTEQFF.

As concerns this clone: Other DNA sequences within the sample encode an identical CDR3. V gene TRBV6-2 or TRBV6-3 combines with J gene TRBJ2-7, with 7 bases that match TRBD2. This CDR3 is built from 12 residues. V lost 5 bases and J lost 3; bases outside the gene matches: 1. Germline-derived CDR1 and CDR2 are MNHEY and SVGEGT. CDR3 nucleotide sequence: TGTGCCAGCAGTCCGGGGGGCTACGAGCAGTACTTC. This encodes CASSPGGYEQYF.